What follows are 19 T cell receptor beta chains derived from one specimen sequenced in a study of Graves' ophthalmopathy and Graves' hyperthyroidism. Amplified TCR beta CDR3 regions were obtained using RNA transcripts as template. First-round RT-PCR used HTBI primers; second-round multiplex PCR followed. TCRdb re-called the multiplex PCR reads through MiXCR, storing one row per CDR3 protein. Among hundreds of thousands of distinct CDR3 sequences listed, approximately 15% were seen once. Sequencing used peripheral blood. The receptors were gathered from a woman under 30 with stable Graves' hyperthyroidism.

This clonotype was counted many times. The CDR3 bases are TGTGCTAGTGGATGGACTAGCGGGGGTCTAACCGAGCAGTACTTC. It codes for CASGWTSGGLTEQYF. This chain connects TRBV12-5 to TRBJ2-7; TRBD2 matches 13 bases. V shed 6 bases and J 6 bases; nucleotides not matched to a gene: 8. The CDR3 is 15 amino acids. The germline V gene encodes CDR1 LGHNT and CDR2 FRNRAP.

This clonotype has a count of ten or more. The V and J genes are TRBV20-1 and TRBJ1-5; a possible D gene is TRBD1 (5 bases). Deletions cut 0 bases from V and 0 bases from J, with 12 bases between. The CDR3 length is 16 residues. The germline V gene has CDR1 DFQATT and CDR2 SNEGSKA (reference sequence). CDR3: CSARDIFGGSNQPQHF. The CDR3 nucleotides read TGCAGTGCTAGAGATATTTTCGGGGGTAGCAATCAGCCCCAGCATTTT.

This clonotype was observed many times. The J gene is TRBJ1-1, the V gene TRBV6-2 or TRBV6-3; D is undetermined. The CDR3 is 13 residues long. V dropped 5 bases and J dropped 4 bases, with 11 bases sitting between them. The V gene's germline CDR1 is MNHEY and CDR2 SVGEGT. The CDR3 DNA sequence: TGTGCCAGCAGTGACCCTAGTGGCACTGAAGCTTTCTTT. Translated: CASSDPSGTEAFF.

Only a few counts were recorded for this clonotype. The chain couples TRBV13 to TRBJ2-7; D is undetermined. With 3 bases removed from V and 0 bases from J, the gap between germline ends came to 6 bases. The CDR3 is 13 residues long. Germline loops: CDR1 PRHDT, CDR2 FYEKMQ (reference sequence). CDR3 protein: CASSLVHSYEQYF. The CDR3, as DNA: TGTGCCAGCAGCTTGGTTCACTCCTACGAGCAGTACTTC.

Many counts were recorded for this clonotype. This chain links TRBV19 with TRBJ1-1; 8 nucleotides agree with TRBD1. CDR1 and CDR2 (germline): LNHDA, SQIVND (reference sequence). This CDR3 has 15 amino acids. Germline trimming cut 6 bases from V and 4 bases from J; bases unmatched to any gene: 10. Here the CDR3 DNA reads TGTGCCAGTAGGACAGGGGCGGGGGGAGGCACTGAAGCTTTCTTT. Translation: CASRTGAGGGTEAFF.

This clonotype was picked up many times. The chain joins TRBV28 to TRBJ1-6; D unclear. The CDR3 covers 16 residues. Germline V gene data show CDR1 as MDHEN and CDR2 as SYDVKM. Trimming removed 6 bases from V and 2 bases from J, with 14 bases in between. The CDR3 spells CASSSPRGTYNSPLHF. The DNA for the CDR3 is TGTGCCAGCAGCTCCCCGAGAGGAACCTATAATTCACCCCTCCACTTT.

The V call is TRBV6-1, the J call TRBJ2-7; 10 positions match TRBD1. Germline CDR1 and CDR2: MNHNS and SASEGT. This CDR3 is 16 amino acids long. Trimming took 5 bases from V and 2 from J; bases not matched to a gene: 9. Written as DNA, the CDR3 is TGTGCCAGCAGTACCCGTGGACAGGGGGGCACCTACGAGCAGTACTTC. Translated: CASSTRGQGGTYEQYF.

At least ten counts were recorded for this clonotype. The J gene is TRBJ1-2, the V gene TRBV29-1; D gene ambiguous. With 4 bases removed from V and 4 bases from J, the gap between germline ends came to 16 bases. Germline CDR1 SQVTM, CDR2 ANQGSEA. The CDR3 sequence is 14 residues long. Here the CDR3 DNA reads TGCAGCGTTGTTGAGGGAGGACTGGTCTATGGCTACACCTTC. It is translated as CSVVEGGLVYGYTF. Based on the CDR3 plus reference TRBV29-1 and TRBJ1-2, the full variable domain is SAVISQKPSRDICQRGTSLTIQCQVDSQVTMMFWYRQQPGQSLTLIATANQGSEATYESGFVIDKFPISRPNLTFSTLTVSNMSPEDSSIYLCSVVEGGLVYGYTFGSGTRLTVV.

This clonotype was picked up many times. For the CDR3, the DNA is TGTGCCAGCCGAAATTTCAAGGACTTTAACACTGAAGCTTTCTTT. Translating it yields CASRNFKDFNTEAFF. V gene TRBV12-3 or TRBV12-4 combines with J gene TRBJ1-1; D is undetermined. The CDR3 runs 15 residues. The V gene lost 8 bases and the J gene lost 2 bases, with 18 bases spanning the gap.

The chain carries TRBV6-5 and TRBJ2-7; 7 bases match TRBD2. Looked up from germline, CDR1 is MNHEY and CDR2 is SVGAGI. This CDR3 comprises 15 residues. With V trimmed by 0 bases and J by 2 bases, 4 bases remained unmatched. CDR3 nucleotides: TGTGCCAGCAGTTACTCCACGGGGGGACCCTACGAGCAGTACTTC. This translates into CASSYSTGGPYEQYF.

The chain employs TRBV24-1 and TRBJ2-5, with D maybe TRBD1 (5 bases). V was pared by 6 bases and J by 4 bases, with 14 bases between. This CDR3 has 14 amino acids. The germline CDR1 and CDR2 sequences are KGHDR and SFDVKD. CDR3 residues: CATSLGRARETQYF. The CDR3 DNA is TGTGCCACCAGTTTGGGCAGGGCCCGAGAGACCCAGTACTTC.

The rearrangement joins TRBV7-9 to TRBJ2-2; 7 bases fit TRBD1. Germline CDR1 and CDR2: SEHNR and FQNEAQ (reference sequence). The V gene end was trimmed by 7 bases and the J gene end by 2 bases; junction bases not matched to a gene: 4. The CDR3 is made up of 14 amino acids. CDR3 sequence reads: CASNVGGNTGELFF. The CDR3 DNA reads TGTGCCAGCAACGTAGGGGGCAACACCGGGGAGCTGTTTTTT. Full variable domain (remainder filled in from reference TRBV7-9 and TRBJ2-2): DTGVSQNPRHKITKRGQNVTFRCDPISEHNRLYWYRQTLGQGPEFLTYFQNEAQLEKSRLLSDRFSAERPKGSFSTLEIQRTEQGDSAMYLCASNVGGNTGELFFGEGSRLTVL.

This clonotype was counted a few times. The genes are TRBV7-6 and TRBJ2-2; D gene uncertain. Trimming cost V 3 bases and J 1 base, with 6 bases left between them. CDR1 SGHVS and CDR2 FNYEAQ come from the germline V gene. The length of the CDR3 is 14 residues. Here the CDR3 DNA reads TGTGCCAGCAGCTTCCAGATGAACACCGGGGAGCTGTTTTTT. The encoded protein is CASSFQMNTGELFF.

This clonotype came up many times. Because the CDR3 is missing its conserved closing phenylalanine or tryptophan, this is likely a read error. The rearrangement joins TRBV10-3 to TRBJ1-1; D perhaps matches TRBD1 (6 bases). With 5 bases removed from V and 1 base from J, the gap between germline ends came to 11 bases. The CDR3 contains 14 residues. From germline, CDR1 is ENHRY and CDR2 SYGVKD. CDR3 loop: CAISNRETNTEAFV. The DNA for the CDR3 is TGTGCCATCAGTAACAGGGAGACGAACACTGAAGCTTTCGTT.

The table lists this clonotype with many counts. This chain connects TRBV29-1 to TRBJ1-2, with a weak D call TRBD1 (6 bases). This CDR3 has 14 residues. Germline V gene sequence: CDR1 SQVTM, CDR2 ANQGSEA. V dropped 4 bases and J dropped 4 bases, with 16 bases sitting between them. In DNA, the CDR3 is TGCAGCGTTGTCTCCCAGGGGTTAGGCTATGGCTACACCTTC. Translation: CSVVSQGLGYGYTF.

At least ten counts were recorded for this clonotype. This sequence joins TRBV6-5 and TRBJ1-3; D gene ambiguous. The CDR3 runs to 16 residues. V was trimmed by 6 bases and J by 0 bases, leaving 15 bases between them. Germline CDR1 and CDR2: MNHEY and SVGAGI. CDR3 DNA sequence: TGTGCCAGCAGCTACGAACGACCGCGCTCTGGAAACACCATATATTTT. Translated: CASSYERPRSGNTIYF.

This clonotype was detected many times. V usage is TRBV10-3 and J usage is TRBJ1-1, with D perhaps TRBD1 (6 bases). The CDR3 contains 16 residues. The V gene lost 5 bases and the J gene lost 0 bases, with 16 bases spanning the gap. Germline CDR1 and CDR2: ENHRY and SYGVKD. The CDR3 region is CAISLDLTGLNTEAFF. The CDR3 nucleotides read TGTGCCATCAGTTTAGACTTGACAGGCTTGAACACTGAAGCTTTCTTT.

This clonotype was detected many times. The V call is TRBV6-5, the J call TRBJ2-2, with TRBD2 as a possible D gene (6 bases). Between the trimmed V and J ends, which lost 2 bases and 6 bases, there was a span of 16 bases. Looked up from germline, CDR1 is MNHEY and CDR2 is SVGAGI. The CDR3 runs 16 residues. The chain's CDR3 is CASSYAPSAAAGELFF. CDR3 nucleotide sequence: TGTGCCAGCAGTTACGCGCCTAGCGCGGCCGCCGGGGAGCTGTTTTTT.

This clonotype was counted many times. This chain connects TRBV20-1 to TRBJ2-2, with D possibly TRBD1 on 6 matching bases. CDR3 length: 15 amino acids. V lost 0 bases and J lost 4, with 12 bases in between. The V gene's germline CDR1 is DFQATT and CDR2 SNEGSKA (reference sequence). The CDR3 sequence is CSARDLGAGTGELFF. CDR3 nucleotide sequence: TGCAGTGCTAGAGATTTGGGGGCGGGCACCGGGGAGCTGTTTTTT.